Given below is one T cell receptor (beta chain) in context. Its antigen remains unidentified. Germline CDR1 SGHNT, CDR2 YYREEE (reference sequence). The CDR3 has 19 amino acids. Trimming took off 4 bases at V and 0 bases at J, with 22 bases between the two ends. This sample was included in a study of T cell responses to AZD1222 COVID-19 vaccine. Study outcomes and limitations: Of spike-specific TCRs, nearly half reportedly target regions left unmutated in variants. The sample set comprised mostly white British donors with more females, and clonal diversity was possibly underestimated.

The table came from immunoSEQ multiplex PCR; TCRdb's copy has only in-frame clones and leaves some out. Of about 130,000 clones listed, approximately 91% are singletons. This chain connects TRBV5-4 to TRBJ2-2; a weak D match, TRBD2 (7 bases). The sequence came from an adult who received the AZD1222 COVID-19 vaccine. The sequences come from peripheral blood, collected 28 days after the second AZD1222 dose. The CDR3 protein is CASSTRRGGVGTNTGELFF. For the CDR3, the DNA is TGTGCCAGCAGCACCCGTAGAGGGGGGGTCGGGACGAACACCGGGGAGCTGTTTTTT.